These T cell receptor beta chains were read from a single sample in a study of shared clonotypes between healthy human individuals. Produced via immunoSEQ multiplex PCR; TCRdb's table is partial and in-frame only. The sample contains about 800,000 clones, just over 95% of which appear only once. What was sequenced was naive CD8+ T cells sorted from blood. All receptors come from a man aged 30 to 45 in good health. The CDR3 runs from the conserved cysteine through the conserved F or W. The D gene is left open where the match is weak. Clone size is not always given. Where it is, it says once, few, many or a class for expanded clones.

D gene,V gene,J gene,clone size,CDR3 DNA,CDR3 protein
TRBD2,TRBV9,TRBJ2-3,.,TGTGCCAGCAGCGTAGACCTAGCCCTCGGACTAGCGGGAGGTGAGCGGGCAGATACGCAGTATTTT,CASSVDLALGLAGGERADTQYF
.,TRBV7-9,TRBJ1-4,.,TGTGCCAGCAGCTTAGGAGGGTTCGGGACTAATGAAAAACTGTTTTTT,CASSLGGFGTNEKLFF
.,TRBV6-5,TRBJ1-2,.,TGTGCCAGCAGTTACGGCCCGGGGGTAGCCTACACCTTC,CASSYGPGVAYTF
.,TRBV5-1,TRBJ2-4,.,TGCGCCAGCAGCTGGATGGACAAGGACATTCAGTACTTC,CASSWMDKDIQYF
.,TRBV6-1,TRBJ1-5,.,TGTGCCAGCAGTGAAAATCCTCGATCCCTAAGTAATCAGCCCCAGCATTTT,CASSENPRSLSNQPQHF
.,TRBV7-9,TRBJ2-3,.,TGTGCCAGCACCCTGACACCAGATACGCAGTATTTT,CASTLTPDTQYF
TRBD1,TRBV9,TRBJ2-3,once,TGTGCCAGCAGCCCGGCCGGGACAGGGTCCGATACGCAGTATTTT,CASSPAGTGSDTQYF
.,TRBV28,TRBJ2-7,.,TGTGCCAGCAGTTTAGGGGGGGCCCCCTACGAGCAGTACTTC,CASSLGGAPYEQYF
TRBD2,TRBV10-1,TRBJ2-2,.,TGCGCCAGCAGTCCGCTAGCGGGAGGTGGGACCGGGGAGCTGTTTTTT,CASSPLAGGGTGELFF
.,TRBV14,TRBJ2-1,.,TGTGCCAGCAGCCAAGTATCCCGGTCCAATGGGTTCTTC,CASSQVSRSNGFF
.,TRBV13,TRBJ2-7,.,TGTGCCAGCAGCTTGAAGGACAGCTTGGGGGGGTACGAGCAGTACTTC,CASSLKDSLGGYEQYF
.,TRBV27,TRBJ2-3,.,TGTGCCAGCAGTTTACGGCCGGTTTGGAGCACAGATACGCAGTATTTT,CASSLRPVWSTDTQYF
.,TRBV10-3,TRBJ2-7,.,TGTGCCATCAGTGAGTCGCAGGGAGGATTTTACGAGCAGTACTTC,CAISESQGGFYEQYF
.,TRBV27,TRBJ2-1,.,TGTGCCAGCACCCCAGGGGGACTAGTCATCGAGCAGTTCTTC,CASTPGGLVIEQFF
.,TRBV15,TRBJ2-4,.,TGTGCCACCAGCAGAGGCATCGGGGACCCAACTTATAGCATTCAGTACTTC,CATSRGIGDPTYSIQYF
.,TRBV9,TRBJ1-1,.,TGTGCCAGCAGCCTGGGCGACACTGAAGCTTTCTTT,CASSLGDTEAFF
.,TRBV7-2,TRBJ2-7,.,TGTGCCAGCAGTCTCTCAGGGGTGGCCTACGAGCAGTACTTC,CASSLSGVAYEQYF
.,TRBV7-9,TRBJ2-2,.,TGTGCCAGCAGCTTAGTATCGCCCGGGGAGCTGTTTTTT,CASSLVSPGELFF
.,TRBV5-1,TRBJ2-2,.,TGCGCCAGCAGCTTGGTTGGGCGGAACACCGGGGAGCTGTTTTTT,CASSLVGRNTGELFF
.,TRBV5-1,TRBJ2-7,once,TGCGCCAGCAGCTTGTCAGACGCACACTACGAGCAGTACTTC,CASSLSDAHYEQYF
.,TRBV28,TRBJ2-2,few,TGTGCCAGCAGTTTTGGCGGGGAGCTGTTTTTT,CASSFGGELFF
.,TRBV29-1,TRBJ2-7,.,TGCAGCGTTGCTGGTGAGTGGACGACTAATGTCTACGAGCAGTACTTC,CSVAGEWTTNVYEQYF
.,TRBV4-1,TRBJ2-1,.,TGCGCCAGCAGCCAAGATCAACTATACAATGAGCAGTTCTTC,CASSQDQLYNEQFF
TRBD2,TRBV29-1,TRBJ2-1,.,TGCAGCGTTGAAGTTGGTGGGAGGGCCCTCAATGAGCAGTTCTTC,CSVEVGGRALNEQFF
TRBD1,TRBV10-2,TRBJ2-7,.,TGCGCCAGCAGTGCGACAGGGGTGAGCTCCTACGAGCAGTACTTC,CASSATGVSSYEQYF
.,TRBV27,TRBJ2-1,.,TGTGCCAGCAGTCCGGGACTGTACAATGAGCAGTTCTTC,CASSPGLYNEQFF
.,TRBV7-2,TRBJ2-7,.,TGTGCCAGCAGCTTACGACTAGCCTACGAGCAGTACTTC,CASSLRLAYEQYF
TRBD1,TRBV5-6,TRBJ2-4,.,TGTGCCAGCAGCTCGACAGGGGGTGACATTCAGTACTTC,CASSSTGGDIQYF
.,TRBV28,TRBJ2-3,.,TGTGCCAGCAGTGTCAACATGAATACGCAGTATTTT,CASSVNMNTQYF
.,TRBV25-1,TRBJ1-2,.,TGTGCCAGCAGTCCCACCGCTAACTATGGCTACACCTTC,CASSPTANYGYTF
TRBD1,TRBV15,TRBJ1-4,.,TGTGCCACCAGCAGAGATCCGGTGACAGGGGGTACGCCTAATGAAAAACTGTTTTTT,CATSRDPVTGGTPNEKLFF
.,TRBV7-9,TRBJ1-1,.,TGTGCCAGCAGCGCACCCTTGGGGACTGAAGCTTTCTTT,CASSAPLGTEAFF
TRBD1,TRBV16,TRBJ2-4,.,TGTGCCAGCAGCCACCTGGGACAGGGGATGGACAAAAACATTCAGTACTTC,CASSHLGQGMDKNIQYF
TRBD2,TRBV9,TRBJ2-3,.,TGTGCCAGCAGCGAGATAGCGGGAGCCACAGATACGCAGTATTTT,CASSEIAGATDTQYF